The 21 T cell receptor beta chains in this list originate from one sample, sequenced in a study of blood T cell repertoires in COVID-19. The method was immunoSEQ multiplex PCR; TCRdb's version includes in-frame clones alone and lacks a portion of them. The data hold about 74,000 clones, with approximately 80% observed a single time. Sequenced sample: peripheral blood. All receptors come from a human donor in a cohort sampled during active COVID-19.

This chain links TRBV15 with TRBJ2-7, with TRBD2 matching over 8 bases. The trim removed 1 base at V and 5 bases at J, leaving 10 bases unmatched. Germline V CDR1 and CDR2: LNHNV, YYDKDF (reference sequence). The CDR3 length is 16 residues. CDR3 sequence (DNA): TGTGCCACCAGCAGAGGTAGACCCTCCGGGGGGGACGAGCAGTACTTC. It is translated as CATSRGRPSGGDEQYF.

This clone was seen once. The chain recombines TRBV12-3 or TRBV12-4 with TRBJ2-5; 10 bases are shared with TRBD1. The V gene end was trimmed by 7 bases and the J gene end by 5 bases; junction bases not matched to a gene: 4. This CDR3 is built from 13 residues. CDR3 amino acids: CASTRQGAETQYF. The CDR3 nucleotides read TGTGCCAGCACTAGACAGGGGGCCGAGACCCAGTACTTC.

The chain employs TRBV2 and TRBJ2-5; TRBD2 matches 8 bases. The CDR3 consists of 16 residues. The germline V gene encodes CDR1 SNHLY and CDR2 FYNNEI. The trim removed 4 bases at V and 2 bases at J, leaving 9 bases unmatched. The DNA for the CDR3 is TGTGCCAGCAGTGTAGGTGTTGCGGGAGGTCAAGAGACCCAGTACTTC. It specifies CASSVGVAGGQETQYF.

The chain couples TRBV10-1 to TRBJ2-7; 11 bases are a match to TRBD2. CDR1 WNHNN and CDR2 SYGVQD come from the germline V gene (reference sequence). The CDR3 runs to 16 residues. V shed 4 bases and J 0 bases; nucleotides not matched to a gene: 5. CDR3 amino acids: CASSGTGTSGSYEQYF. The DNA for the CDR3 is TGCGCCAGCAGTGGTACCGGGACTAGCGGCTCCTACGAGCAGTACTTC.

The V call is TRBV6-2 or TRBV6-3, the J call TRBJ2-7, with TRBD1 matching over 8 bases. V lost 5 bases and J lost 10; bases outside the gene matches: 4. This CDR3 contains 11 residues. Looked up from germline, CDR1 is MNHEY and CDR2 is SVGEGT. The CDR3 coding sequence is TGTGCCAGCAGTAGACAGGGGAAACAGTACTTC. It codes for CASSRQGKQYF.

This clone has a handful of counts. This chain links TRBV6-1 with TRBJ1-5; 10 bases map to TRBD1. The trim removed 3 bases at V and 2 bases at J, leaving 4 bases unmatched. The CDR3 extends over 16 amino acids. The germline gives CDR1 MNHNS, CDR2 SASEGT. CDR3 loop: CASSERTGGGNQPQHF. In nucleotides, the CDR3 is TGTGCCAGCAGTGAGAGGACAGGGGGAGGCAATCAGCCCCAGCATTTT.

The chain has TRBV30 and TRBJ1-3; TRBD1 matches at 7 bases. The CDR3 length is 15 residues. Germline V CDR1 and CDR2: GTSNPN, SVGIG (reference sequence). V gave up 0 bases and J gave up 4 bases; unmatched junction bases: 6. The CDR3 sequence: CAWSVLLTGGNTIYF. The CDR3 coding sequence is TGTGCCTGGAGTGTACTTCTGACAGGGGGAAACACCATATATTTT.

This chain connects TRBV6-5 to TRBJ2-5; the match to TRBD1 covers 10 bases. Germline V lookup: CDR1 MNHEY, CDR2 SVGAGI. V lost 6 bases, J lost 3 bases, and 7 bases stayed unmatched. The CDR3 totals 15 residues. This CDR3 is CASSRRQGAKETQYF. CDR3 sequence (DNA): TGTGCCAGCAGCCGCCGACAGGGGGCGAAAGAGACCCAGTACTTC.

The chain carries TRBV11-2 and TRBJ2-7; 11 bases align to TRBD1. CDR3 length: 15 residues. The V segment lost 5 bases and the J segment 6 bases; nucleotides outside the gene matches: 9. The germline CDR1 and CDR2 sequences are SGHAT and FQNNGV. CDR3 sequence: CASSLRTGGVFEQYF. CDR3 DNA: TGTGCCAGCAGCCTTCGGACAGGGGGCGTTTTCGAGCAGTACTTC.

This clone was detected only a few times. The gene calls are TRBV11-2 and TRBJ2-7, with 9 bases that match TRBD1. Losses at the gene ends were 1 base for V and 1 base for J; bases not matched to a gene: 8. This CDR3 has 17 residues. Per germline, CDR1 SGHAT and CDR2 FQNNGV. The CDR3 sequence is CASSLVEQGAGSYEQYF. Written as DNA, the CDR3 is TGTGCCAGCAGCTTAGTGGAACAGGGGGCTGGATCCTACGAGCAGTACTTC. Variable domain in full (rest from reference TRBV11-2 and TRBJ2-7): EAGVAQSPRYKIIEKRQSVAFWCNPISGHATLYWYQQILGQGPKLLIQFQNNGVVDDSQLPKDRFSAERLKGVDSTLKIQPAKLEDSAVYLCASSLVEQGAGSYEQYFGPGTRLTVT.

This clone appeared a single time. The gene calls are TRBV28 and TRBJ1-2; 9 bases align to TRBD1. V gave up 6 bases and J gave up 5 bases; unmatched junction bases: 19. From germline, CDR1 is MDHEN and CDR2 SYDVKM. The CDR3 has 18 residues. CDR3 bases: TGTGCCAGCAGACCCGGAATGGGACAGGGCATAACAGGGTATGGCTACACCTTC. It yields the protein CASRPGMGQGITGYGYTF.

The genes are TRBV7-6 and TRBJ2-7, with 11 bases that match TRBD1. The V gene's germline CDR1 is SGHVS and CDR2 FNYEAQ. The CDR3 consists of 15 residues. V lost 4 bases to trimming and J lost 5 bases; unmatched junction nucleotides: 7. The CDR3 nucleotides are TGTGCCAGCAGCTCACTGGACAGGGGGCTAAACGAGCAGTACTTC. Its translation: CASSSLDRGLNEQYF.

The rearrangement links TRBV5-1 to TRBJ2-5, with D tentatively TRBD2 (6 bases). V lost 4 bases to trimming and J lost 10 bases, with 26 bases between them. CDR3 length equals 16 residues. The germline gives CDR1 SGHRS, CDR2 YFSETQ. This chain's CDR3 is CASSLGPAGNGGDQYF. The DNA of the CDR3 is TGCGCCAGCAGCCTGGGCCCCGCCGGAAATGGAGGGGACCAGTACTTC.

The CDR3 spells CASSWGTGGAYEQYF. CDR3 sequence (DNA): TGTGCCAGCAGCTGGGGGACAGGGGGTGCCTACGAGCAGTACTTC. The chain recombines TRBV5-4 with TRBJ2-7; 11 bases fit TRBD1. The CDR3 extends over 15 amino acids. Germline CDR1 and CDR2: SGHNT and YYREEE (reference sequence). Unmatched junction bases numbered 4, after V lost 3 bases and J lost 2 bases.

This clone was found once. The chain's CDR3 is CASSLDNVLAGGGDTQYF. CDR3 bases: TGTGCCAGCAGCTTAGACAACGTGCTAGCGGGAGGGGGGGATACGCAGTATTTT. The chain has TRBV7-8 and TRBJ2-3, with 12 bases matching TRBD2. The CDR3 is 18 amino acids. Germline trimming cut 1 base from V and 6 bases from J; bases unmatched to any gene: 11. The germline V gene has CDR1 SGHVS and CDR2 FQNEAQ. The whole variable domain, filled in from reference TRBV7-8 and TRBJ2-3, reads GAGVSQSPRYKVAKRGQDVALRCDPISGHVSLFWYQQALGQGPEFLTYFQNEAQLDKSGLPSDRFFAERPEGSVSTLKIQRTQQEDSAVYLCASSLDNVLAGGGDTQYFGPGTRLTVL.

The chain couples TRBV5-8 to TRBJ2-3, with 7 bases that match TRBD2. Per the germline V gene, CDR1 is SGHTS and CDR2 is YDEGEE. The CDR3 runs to 15 residues. V trimming: 6 bases; J trimming: 0 bases; junction bases outside the gene matches: 7. CDR3 DNA: TGTGCCAGCACCTCAGCGGGAATTAGCACAGATACGCAGTATTTT. It translates to CASTSAGISTDTQYF.

The chain links TRBV19 to TRBJ2-7, with 7 bases matching TRBD2. The CDR3 has 14 residues. With 3 bases clipped from V and 0 bases from J, the junction kept 2 bases outside the gene matches. In germline, CDR1 is LNHDA, CDR2 SQIVND (reference sequence). CDR3 nucleotide sequence: TGTGCCAGTAGTATGGGAGGGATCTCCTACGAGCAGTACTTC. Translation: CASSMGGISYEQYF. The whole variable domain, remainder taken from reference TRBV19 and TRBJ2-7, is DGGITQSPKYLFRKEGQNVTLSCEQNLNHDAMYWYRQDPGQGLRLIYYSQIVNDFQKGDIAEGYSVSREKKESFPLTVTSAQKNPTAFYLCASSMGGISYEQYFGPGTRLTVT.

In DNA form, the CDR3 reads TGTGCCAGCAGCTGGGACAACCTCTCCTACGAGCAGTACTTC. This encodes CASSWDNLSYEQYF. This chain connects TRBV11-2 to TRBJ2-7; weak D call: TRBD1 (6 bases). Germline-derived CDR1 and CDR2 are SGHAT and FQNNGV. The V end was cut by 4 bases, the J end by 0 bases, with 10 bases between. The CDR3 covers 14 residues.

The gene calls are TRBV2 and TRBJ2-1, with 13 bases lining up with TRBD2. The germline gives CDR1 SNHLY, CDR2 FYNNEI. The CDR3 totals 19 residues. V shed 4 bases and J 2 bases; nucleotides not matched to a gene: 11. CDR3 in amino acids: CASSVVDGLAGAAYNEQFF. CDR3 coding DNA: TGTGCCAGCAGTGTCGTAGACGGACTAGCGGGAGCTGCCTACAATGAGCAGTTCTTC.

The chain employs TRBV27 and TRBJ2-7, with 12 bases that match TRBD2. The trim removed 3 bases at V and 3 bases at J, leaving 3 bases unmatched. Germline CDR1 and CDR2: MNHEY and SMNVEV (reference sequence). The CDR3 spans 15 residues. In nucleotides, the CDR3 is TGTGCCAGCAGTTTCGGACTAGCGGGACTCTACGAGCAGTACTTC. It codes for CASSFGLAGLYEQYF.

This rearrangement joins TRBV2 to TRBJ2-7, with TRBD2 identical over 8 bases. J lost 9 bases, V lost 3 bases, and 4 bases had no gene match. Germline assignment: CDR1 SNHLY and CDR2 FYNNEI. The CDR3 covers 12 residues. CDR3 sequence: CASSELAGLQYF. Written as DNA, the CDR3 is TGTGCCAGCAGTGAGTTAGCGGGATTGCAGTACTTC.